Below, 29 T cell receptor beta chains from the same sample are listed, as sequenced in a study of cytotoxic CD8 clonotypes in ibrutinib-treated CLL. The assay was immunoSEQ multiplex PCR, and TCRdb's table has in-frame clones only and misses some. The sample has tens of thousands of clones; 70% to 90% are singletons. The specimen comprised PBMCs, sampled before ibrutinib treatment. These receptors all stem from a human donor with chronic lymphocytic leukemia.

The rearrangement links TRBV30 to TRBJ1-1, with D tentatively TRBD1 (5 bases). The CDR3 is made up of 14 amino acids. The germline CDR1 and CDR2 sequences are GTSNPN and SVGIG (reference sequence). Trimming removed 2 bases at V and 3 bases at J, with 13 bases between. The CDR3 coding sequence is TGTGCCTGGAGTCTACGGGGCGCCGACACTGAAGCTTTCTTT. It codes for CAWSLRGADTEAFF.

In its sample, this clone was seen a few times. The V and J genes are TRBV6-6 and TRBJ2-7, with D possibly being TRBD1 (6 bases). Germline V CDR1 and CDR2: MNHNY, SVGAGI (reference sequence). The CDR3 is 11 residues long. Trimming pared 8 bases from V and 9 bases from J, leaving 14 bases between. The CDR3 DNA reads as TGTGCCAGCCGGGACACAGGGCCGCAGTACTTC. Translation: CASRDTGPQYF.

J is TRBJ1-1 and V is TRBV6-6; no definite D call. V was shortened by 6 bases and J by 0 bases, with 14 bases between the two germline ends. The CDR3 sequence is 15 residues long. Germline CDR1 is MNHNY and CDR2 is SVGAGI (reference sequence). CDR3 nucleotide sequence: TGTGCCAGCAGACCACGTCCCGGGATGAACACTGAAGCTTTCTTT. Protein sequence: CASRPRPGMNTEAFF.

The CDR3 here is CASSMRELAYLDTGELFF. In DNA, the CDR3 is TGTGCCAGTAGTATGAGGGAATTGGCGTATTTGGACACCGGGGAGCTGTTTTTT. The rearrangement uses TRBV19 and TRBJ2-2, with D possibly being TRBD2 (5 bases). V lost 3 bases to trimming and J lost 3 bases, with 20 bases between them. Germline values: CDR1 LNHDA, CDR2 SQIVND (reference sequence). The CDR3 consists of 18 residues.

V gene TRBV5-1 combines with J gene TRBJ2-3, with a possible D match to TRBD1 (5 bases). Germline V gene sequence: CDR1 SGHRS, CDR2 YFSETQ. Trimming removed 4 bases at V and 0 bases at J, with 9 bases between. This CDR3 comprises 14 residues. The CDR3 region has the DNA TGCGCCAGCAGCGACGACAGAAGCACAGATACGCAGTATTTT. Its translation is CASSDDRSTDTQYF.

The chain couples TRBV30 to TRBJ1-2; 10 bases map to TRBD1. Germline CDR1 GTSNPN, CDR2 SVGIG (reference sequence). The CDR3 length is 15 residues. Trimming at V came to 2 bases and at J to 7 bases, leaving 10 bases not matched to a gene. Written as DNA, the CDR3 is TGTGCCTGGAGTCGGTACGGACAGGGGGAAGGTGGCTACACCTTC. Protein sequence: CAWSRYGQGEGGYTF.

This sequence joins TRBV6-1 and TRBJ2-3, with a tentative D call TRBD2 (6 bases). Looked up from germline, CDR1 is MNHNS and CDR2 is SASEGT. The CDR3 loop spans 13 amino acids. Trimming shortened V by 7 bases and J by 5 bases, and 13 bases separated the two germline ends. The CDR3 protein is CASKTSLGDTQYF. The CDR3 nucleotides are TGTGCCAGCAAAACTAGCTTAGGAGATACGCAGTATTTT.

The V and J genes are TRBV9 and TRBJ1-5; TRBD1 aligns across 8 bases. Trimming removed 0 bases from V and 6 bases from J; junction bases left unmatched: 5. The CDR3 is made up of 15 amino acids. Per germline, CDR1 SGDLS and CDR2 YYNGEE. The CDR3 spells CASSVDGQGGQPQHF. The CDR3 bases are TGTGCCAGCAGCGTAGACGGACAGGGAGGTCAGCCCCAGCATTTT.

This chain uses TRBV6-5 with TRBJ1-5; weak D call: TRBD1 (5 bases). Per germline, CDR1 MNHEY and CDR2 SVGAGI. This CDR3 comprises 16 residues. V was clipped by 4 bases and J by 0 bases, with 13 bases between them. The CDR3 DNA sequence: TGTGCCAGCAGTTTGGTCTGGCAGGGTAGCAATCAGCCCCAGCATTTT. This encodes CASSLVWQGSNQPQHF.

This chain joins TRBV19 and TRBJ2-1, with 10 bases identical to TRBD2. The length of the CDR3 is 17 residues. The trim removed 2 bases at V and 7 bases at J, leaving 11 bases unmatched. The germline V gene has CDR1 LNHDA and CDR2 SQIVND (reference sequence). The CDR3 is CASSISGTSEPWNEQFF. In DNA form, the CDR3 reads TGTGCCAGTAGTATATCCGGGACTAGCGAACCCTGGAATGAGCAGTTCTTC.

J is TRBJ1-1 and V is TRBV6-1; the D gene is possibly TRBD1 (6 bases). Between the trimmed V and J ends, which lost 7 bases and 3 bases, there was a span of 12 bases. The CDR3 extends over 13 amino acids. The germline V gene has CDR1 MNHNS and CDR2 SASEGT. In DNA, the CDR3 is TGTGCCAGCAAAAGGGGGAAGGACACTGAAGCTTTCTTT. It specifies CASKRGKDTEAFF.

This clone was seen only once. CDR3 coding DNA: TGTGCCAGCAGCGTAATGGACAGGGGCCAAGAGACCCAGTACTTC. Encoded protein: CASSVMDRGQETQYF. The V call is TRBV9, the J call TRBJ2-5; 9 nucleotides agree with TRBD1. The germline V gene encodes CDR1 SGDLS and CDR2 YYNGEE. The CDR3 has 15 amino acids. V lost 1 base, J lost 1 base, and 2 bases stayed unmatched.

V is TRBV7-8 and J is TRBJ2-7; the match to TRBD2 covers 8 bases. CDR1 is SGHVS and CDR2 is FQNEAQ in the germline V gene. V was clipped by 5 bases and J by 4 bases; unmatched bases: 13. The CDR3 sequence is 16 residues long. CDR3 in amino acids: CASSLFAGGAGYEQYF. The CDR3 bases are TGTGCCAGCAGCCTCTTTGCGGGGGGAGCGGGATACGAGCAGTACTTC.

The chain combines TRBV5-1 with TRBJ2-7; 13 nucleotides line up with TRBD2. The CDR3 is made up of 17 amino acids. V shed 4 bases, J shed 2 bases, and the junction held 9 bases outside the gene matches. Germline V gene sequence: CDR1 SGHRS, CDR2 YFSETQ. DNA for the CDR3: TGCGCCAGCAGCGCCCCGACTAGCGGGAGGCCTACCTACGAGCAGTACTTC. Encoded protein: CASSAPTSGRPTYEQYF.

The CDR3: CASSQVEKGTTDTQYF. The CDR3 bases are TGTGCCAGCAGCCAAGTCGAGAAGGGGACCACAGATACGCAGTATTTT. The gene calls are TRBV4-2 and TRBJ2-3; the D call may be TRBD1 or TRBD2 (5 bases each). Trimming shortened V by 1 base and J by 2 bases, and 13 bases separated the two germline ends. This CDR3 is built from 16 residues. Per the germline V gene, CDR1 is LGHNA and CDR2 is YNFKEQ.

The V call is TRBV6-5, the J call TRBJ1-2, with a weak D call TRBD1 (6 bases). This CDR3 has 13 residues. CDR1 is MNHEY and CDR2 is SVGAGI in the germline V gene. V was trimmed by 6 bases and J by 3 bases, leaving 11 bases between them. The CDR3 DNA sequence: TGTGCCAGCAGGTGGACAGTCGACTATGGCTACACCTTC. As protein: CASRWTVDYGYTF.

The V gene is TRBV19, the J gene TRBJ1-1, with 9 nucleotides matching TRBD1. V trimming: 7 bases; J trimming: 0 bases; junction bases outside the gene matches: 9. This CDR3 is 16 amino acids long. CDR1 is LNHDA and CDR2 is SQIVND in the germline V gene (reference sequence). Here the CDR3 DNA reads TGTGCCAGTAAACAGGGGGCCTCGGCTATGAACACTGAAGCTTTCTTT. Its protein is CASKQGASAMNTEAFF. Supplemented by reference TRBV19 and TRBJ1-1, the full variable domain reads DGGITQSPKYLFRKEGQNVTLSCEQNLNHDAMYWYRQDPGQGLRLIYYSQIVNDFQKGDIAEGYSVSREKKESFPLTVTSAQKNPTAFYLCASKQGASAMNTEAFFGQGTRLTVV.

V is TRBV6-6 and J is TRBJ1-1; D is possibly TRBD1 (6 bases). Germline CDR1 and CDR2: MNHNY and SVGAGI (reference sequence). V was cut by 6 bases and J by 0 bases, with 8 bases left in between. The CDR3 length is 13 residues. The CDR3 coding sequence is TGTGCCAGCAGCGCAGGGGTGAACACTGAAGCTTTCTTT. Protein sequence: CASSAGVNTEAFF.

The count of this clone is one. The chain has TRBV28 and TRBJ2-3, with 13 nucleotides matching TRBD2. J was trimmed by 1 base and V by 4 bases; bases with no gene match: 11. This CDR3 spans 19 amino acids. The germline gives CDR1 MDHEN, CDR2 SYDVKM. The CDR3 here is CASSSVLAGGPKGTDTQYF. CDR3 bases: TGTGCCAGCAGTTCCGTACTAGCGGGAGGGCCTAAGGGCACAGATACGCAGTATTTT.

In its sample, this clone ranks as medium-sized. The rearrangement joins TRBV19 to TRBJ2-5; D is undetermined. The germline gives CDR1 LNHDA, CDR2 SQIVND (reference sequence). The CDR3 covers 14 residues. Trimming removed 3 bases at V and 5 bases at J, with 13 bases between. CDR3 DNA sequence: TGTGCCAGTAGTATGATATCCAGCACGGAGACCCAGTACTTC. Its translation is CASSMISSTETQYF. Variable domain in full (rest from reference TRBV19 and TRBJ2-5): DGGITQSPKYLFRKEGQNVTLSCEQNLNHDAMYWYRQDPGQGLRLIYYSQIVNDFQKGDIAEGYSVSREKKESFPLTVTSAQKNPTAFYLCASSMISSTETQYFGPGTRLLVL.

This sequence joins TRBV29-1 and TRBJ2-5; perhaps TRBD1 as D (6 bases). V was clipped by 8 bases and J by 0 bases, with 10 bases between them. This CDR3 has 12 residues. Germline V gene sequence: CDR1 SQVTM, CDR2 ANQGSEA. This CDR3 reads CSTGTYQETQYF. The CDR3 coding sequence is TGCAGCACGGGGACATACCAAGAGACCCAGTACTTC.

This clone has just a few counts. The V and J genes are TRBV27 and TRBJ2-1; 7 positions match TRBD1. V was clipped by 3 bases and J by 6 bases; unmatched bases: 5. The CDR3 has 14 residues. From germline, CDR1 is MNHEY and CDR2 SMNVEV (reference sequence). This CDR3 reads CASSLRTGANEQFF. CDR3 bases: TGTGCCAGCAGTTTGCGGACAGGAGCCAATGAGCAGTTCTTC.

V gene TRBV5-8 combines with J gene TRBJ1-3; tentative D call: TRBD1 (5 bases). The germline V gene encodes CDR1 SGHTS and CDR2 YDEGEE. The CDR3 sequence is 16 residues long. V was cut by 5 bases and J by 0 bases, with 15 bases left in between. In DNA, the CDR3 is TGTGCCAGCAGTCAGTTCAAGGGGAACTCTGGAAACACCATATATTTT. Its translation: CASSQFKGNSGNTIYF. The whole variable domain, remainder taken from reference TRBV5-8 and TRBJ1-3, is EAGVTQSPTHLIKTRGQQATLRCSPISGHTSVYWYQQALGLGLQFLLWYDEGEERNRGNFPPRFSGRQFPNYSSELNVNALELEDSALYLCASSQFKGNSGNTIYFGEGSWLTVV.

The chain employs TRBV20-1 and TRBJ2-1, with D tentatively TRBD2 (5 bases). The germline CDR1 and CDR2 sequences are DFQATT and SNEGSKA (reference sequence). This CDR3 has 11 amino acids. The V gene lost 6 bases and the J gene lost 8 bases, with 11 bases spanning the gap. CDR3 sequence: CSADSEDEQFF. CDR3 nucleotide sequence: TGCAGTGCCGATAGCGAGGATGAGCAGTTCTTC.

The genes are TRBV7-2 and TRBJ2-7; D gene ambiguous. In germline, CDR1 is SGHTA, CDR2 FQGNSA. The length of the CDR3 is 18 residues. V was clipped by 2 bases and J by 0 bases, with 20 bases between them. The CDR3: CASSLTRWAPLDSYEQYF. DNA of the CDR3: TGTGCCAGCAGCTTAACCCGCTGGGCGCCGCTTGACTCCTACGAGCAGTACTTC.

This rearrangement joins TRBV27 to TRBJ2-4; D is unresolved. Germline CDR1 MNHEY, CDR2 SMNVEV (reference sequence). The CDR3 covers 17 residues. Trimming left V 5 bases short and J 0 bases short, with 17 bases between. The CDR3 nucleotides read TGTGCCAGCAGTAATTTGTCAGGATTCTTAGCCAAAAACATTCAGTACTTC. This codes for CASSNLSGFLAKNIQYF.

CDR3 sequence (DNA): TGTGCCAGCACCCGCCGGGGGGACTCCTACGAGCAGTACTTC. Translated, it gives CASTRRGDSYEQYF. The chain combines TRBV5-4 with TRBJ2-7; 7 bases align to TRBD2. The CDR3 runs 14 residues. Germline V gives CDR1 SGHNT, CDR2 YYREEE (reference sequence). The junction had 6 bases not matched to a gene; V was cut back by 6 bases and J by 0 bases.

This sequence joins TRBV7-2 and TRBJ2-3, with D possibly TRBD2 on 5 matching bases. From germline, CDR1 is SGHTA and CDR2 FQGNSA. Trimming removed 0 bases from V and 3 bases from J, with 7 bases in between. The CDR3 has 14 residues. This CDR3 reads CASSLALATDTQYF. CDR3 nucleotide sequence: TGTGCCAGCAGCTTAGCTCTAGCTACAGATACGCAGTATTTT.

This chain's CDR3 is CAWSVLFGEGNEQFF. CDR3 nucleotide sequence: TGTGCCTGGAGTGTACTTTTCGGGGAGGGAAATGAGCAGTTCTTC. The chain employs TRBV30 and TRBJ2-1; 7 bases fit TRBD2. Germline CDR1 reads GTSNPN; CDR2 reads SVGIG (reference sequence). There are 15 residues in the CDR3. V lost 0 bases, J lost 7 bases, and 9 bases stayed unmatched.